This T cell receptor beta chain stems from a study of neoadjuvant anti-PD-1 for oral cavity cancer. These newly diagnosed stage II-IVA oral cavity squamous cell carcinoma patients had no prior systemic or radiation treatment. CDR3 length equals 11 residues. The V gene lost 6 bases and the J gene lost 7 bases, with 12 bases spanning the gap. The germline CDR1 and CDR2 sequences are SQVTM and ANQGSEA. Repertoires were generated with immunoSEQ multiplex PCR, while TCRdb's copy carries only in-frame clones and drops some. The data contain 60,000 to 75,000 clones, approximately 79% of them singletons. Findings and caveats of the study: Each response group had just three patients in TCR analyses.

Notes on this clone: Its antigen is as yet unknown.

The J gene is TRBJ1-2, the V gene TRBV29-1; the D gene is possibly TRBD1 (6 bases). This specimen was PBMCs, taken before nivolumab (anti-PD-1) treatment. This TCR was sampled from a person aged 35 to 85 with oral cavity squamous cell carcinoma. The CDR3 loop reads CSVWTEAGYTF. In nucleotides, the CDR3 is TGCAGCGTCTGGACAGAAGCTGGCTACACCTTC. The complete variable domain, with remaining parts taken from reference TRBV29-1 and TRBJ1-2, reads SAVISQKPSRDICQRGTSLTIQCQVDSQVTMMFWYRQQPGQSLTLIATANQGSEATYESGFVIDKFPISRPNLTFSTLTVSNMSPEDSSIYLCSVWTEAGYTFGSGTRLTVV.